The 25 T cell receptor beta chains presented below share a single source sample, sequenced in a study of cytomegalovirus exposure and HLA in healthy donors. The PCR had 60 Vbeta and 13 Jbeta primers. Assay: immunoSEQ multiplex PCR; the TCRdb copy retains only in-frame clones and omits some. Of some 90,000 clones detected, roughly 79% appear once; the ten largest clones hold about 14%. The sequencing sample was made of PBMCs. The receptor source for this set is a woman aged 70 to 79 in good health and CMV-seropositive.

The chain has TRBV4-2 and TRBJ2-5; the D gene is possibly TRBD1 (6 bases). The DNA end favors TRBJ2-7, so the J call may be wrong. CDR3 length: 14 amino acids. Germline V gene lookup returns CDR1 LGHNA and CDR2 YNFKEQ. The CDR3 bases are TGTGCCAGCAGCCCCGGGACACCCGTATACGAGCAGTACTTC. This codes for CASSPGTPVYEQYF.

This clone has just one count. In nucleotides, the CDR3 is TGCAGCGGGGAGATGGGAGACAACACTGAAGCTTTCTTT. Translating gives CSGEMGDNTEAFF. The V gene is TRBV29-1, the J gene TRBJ1-1; D is ambiguous. Trimming removed 7 bases at V and 2 bases at J, with 14 bases between. Germline V gives CDR1 SQVTM, CDR2 ANQGSEA. The CDR3 consists of 13 residues.

The V gene is TRBV9, the J gene TRBJ1-4; D is undetermined. Germline loops: CDR1 SGDLS, CDR2 YYNGEE. The CDR3 is 16 amino acids. Trimming left V 0 bases short and J 0 bases short, with 9 bases between. The CDR3 coding sequence is TGTGCCAGCAGCGTAGGTATTTCTGCAACTAATGAAAAACTGTTTTTT. It codes for CASSVGISATNEKLFF.

The gene calls are TRBV11-2 and TRBJ2-7, with 7 bases identical to TRBD1. Germline CDR1 SGHAT, CDR2 FQNNGV. Trimming at V came to 3 bases and at J to 2 bases, leaving 7 bases not matched to a gene. The CDR3 is made up of 15 amino acids. CDR3 DNA sequence: TGTGCCAGCAGCTTTAACTGGCAGGGGGCCTACGAGCAGTACTTC. It yields the protein CASSFNWQGAYEQYF.

This clone has a single count. V is TRBV19 and J is TRBJ1-5; no reliable D call. The V end lost 4 bases, the J end lost 0 bases, and 7 bases lay between the germline ends. The V gene's germline CDR1 is LNHDA and CDR2 SQIVND (reference sequence). The CDR3 sequence is 14 residues long. CDR3 loop: CASSKHASNQPQHF. CDR3 bases: TGTGCCAGTAGTAAACACGCTAGCAATCAGCCCCAGCATTTT. The full variable domain, rest sourced from reference TRBV19 and TRBJ1-5, is DGGITQSPKYLFRKEGQNVTLSCEQNLNHDAMYWYRQDPGQGLRLIYYSQIVNDFQKGDIAEGYSVSREKKESFPLTVTSAQKNPTAFYLCASSKHASNQPQHFGDGTRLSIL.

This clone occurred a few times. The chain has TRBV11-2 and TRBJ2-1; 10 bases line up with TRBD2. The CDR3 loop spans 16 amino acids. V was clipped by 0 bases and J by 4 bases; unmatched bases: 3. Germline V gives CDR1 SGHAT, CDR2 FQNNGV. CDR3 nucleotide sequence: TGTGCCAGCAGCTTAGATGGGACTAGCGAGTACAATGAGCAGTTCTTC. This codes for CASSLDGTSEYNEQFF.

This clone was recorded only once. V gene TRBV5-1 combines with J gene TRBJ2-1, with TRBD1 matching over 9 bases. Per germline, CDR1 SGHRS and CDR2 YFSETQ. V shed 7 bases, J shed 6 bases, and the junction held 8 bases outside the gene matches. The CDR3 spans 14 residues. CDR3 protein: CASFRDRAFNEQFF. CDR3 DNA: TGCGCCAGCTTCCGGGACAGGGCCTTCAATGAGCAGTTCTTC.

V usage is TRBV19 and J usage is TRBJ1-4; TRBD1 agrees at 8 bases. Germline V lookup: CDR1 LNHDA, CDR2 SQIVND (reference sequence). CDR3 length: 14 amino acids. V was pared by 7 bases and J by 6 bases, with 7 bases of the junction left unmatched. CDR3 sequence (DNA): TGTGCCAGTAATCACAGGGGGTATTATGAAAAACTGTTTTTT. It yields the protein CASNHRGYYEKLFF.

The genes are TRBV19 and TRBJ2-2; 9 positions match TRBD2. V lost 6 bases to trimming and J lost 5 bases; unmatched junction nucleotides: 10. CDR3 length: 16 amino acids. Germline V lookup: CDR1 LNHDA, CDR2 SQIVND (reference sequence). The CDR3 DNA follows: TGTGCCAGTAGCCCAGCGAGGGCGGGAGGGACCGGGGAGCTGTTTTTT. As protein: CASSPARAGGTGELFF.

J is TRBJ2-1 and V is TRBV10-2, with 7 positions matching TRBD1. The CDR3 contains 13 residues. Germline V CDR1 and CDR2: WSHSY, SAAADI. V trimming: 8 bases; J trimming: 4 bases; junction bases outside the gene matches: 5. The CDR3 protein is CASANRGYNEQFF. In DNA, the CDR3 is TGCGCCAGCGCAAACAGGGGTTACAATGAGCAGTTCTTC.

This clone was seen a few times. The chain carries TRBV30 and TRBJ2-7, with D perhaps matching TRBD1 (7 bases). The CDR3 spans 15 residues. The V and J ends lost 3 bases and 2 bases respectively, with 17 bases between them. CDR1 is GTSNPN and CDR2 is SVGIG in the germline V gene (reference sequence). The CDR3 DNA reads as TGTGCCTGGAGCTACAGGGGCGCGGGACCCTACGAGCAGTACTTC. Its protein product is CAWSYRGAGPYEQYF.

This chain uses TRBV27 with TRBJ1-2, with D possibly matching TRBD1 (5 bases). V lost 8 bases and J 4 bases, leaving 17 bases between the germline ends. The V gene's germline CDR1 is MNHEY and CDR2 SMNVEV (reference sequence). The CDR3 contains 14 residues. DNA of the CDR3: TGTGCCAGCCGTAACGTTGGACATTTCTATGGCTACACCTTC. It translates to CASRNVGHFYGYTF.

The chain combines TRBV9 with TRBJ2-3; TRBD2 agrees at 9 bases. This CDR3 comprises 16 residues. Looked up from germline, CDR1 is SGDLS and CDR2 is YYNGEE. Germline trimming cut 0 bases from V and 2 bases from J; bases unmatched to any gene: 4. The CDR3 protein is CASSVGSGRPTDTQYF. The CDR3 region has the DNA TGTGCCAGCAGCGTAGGCAGCGGGAGGCCCACAGATACGCAGTATTTT.

This clone was seen a handful of times. The V and J genes are TRBV5-4 and TRBJ2-3, with TRBD1 identical over 7 bases. Trimming removed 4 bases from V and 1 base from J; junction bases left unmatched: 9. The CDR3 consists of 16 residues. Per the germline V gene, CDR1 is SGHNT and CDR2 is YYREEE (reference sequence). Here the CDR3 DNA reads TGTGCCAGCAGCCAGGAGTCGGGACAGCGCACAGATACGCAGTATTTT. It translates to CASSQESGQRTDTQYF.

The rearrangement joins TRBV7-2 to TRBJ2-7, with 7 bases aligning to TRBD2. The germline gives CDR1 SGHTA, CDR2 FQGNSA. V trimming: 1 base; J trimming: 7 bases; junction bases outside the gene matches: 7. The CDR3 sequence is 14 residues long. The CDR3 spells CASSLGGLVIEQYF. In nucleotides, the CDR3 is TGTGCCAGCAGCTTAGGCGGACTAGTAATAGAGCAGTACTTC.

The V and J genes are TRBV4-3 and TRBJ1-1; D gene uncertain. The V end was cut by 0 bases, the J end by 0 bases, with 14 bases between. The germline V gene encodes CDR1 LGHNA and CDR2 YSLEER. CDR3 length equals 17 residues. The CDR3 spells CASSQDIREQMNTEAFF. In nucleotides, the CDR3 is TGCGCCAGCAGCCAAGACATTCGGGAACAGATGAACACTGAAGCTTTCTTT.

V usage is TRBV28 and J usage is TRBJ2-5; 7 bases align to TRBD1. The J call may not be correct, given that the DNA end is closer to TRBJ2-7. Per the germline V gene, CDR1 is MDHEN and CDR2 is SYDVKM. This CDR3 has 17 residues. CDR3 sequence reads: CASSVVVSRQGFYEQYF. The CDR3 DNA sequence: TGTGCCAGCAGTGTTGTTGTTTCCAGACAGGGATTTTACGAGCAGTACTTC.

This chain joins TRBV7-2 and TRBJ1-5; D remains unclear. Between the trimmed V and J ends, which lost 1 base and 4 bases, there was a span of 8 bases. Germline values: CDR1 SGHTA, CDR2 FQGNSA. This CDR3 is built from 14 residues. CDR3 loop: CASSLGSRNQPQHF. The CDR3 DNA reads TGTGCCAGCAGCTTAGGCTCCCGGAATCAGCCCCAGCATTTT.

J is TRBJ2-7 and V is TRBV7-6; D remains unclear. CDR1 and CDR2 from the germline V gene are SGHVS and FNYEAQ. Trimming left V 2 bases short and J 0 bases short, with 11 bases between. The CDR3 is made up of 15 amino acids. DNA for the CDR3: TGTGCCAGCAGCTTATCGGCAGGTAACTCCTACGAGCAGTACTTC. Amino acids: CASSLSAGNSYEQYF.

V usage is TRBV11-2 and J usage is TRBJ2-5; 10 positions match TRBD1. The DNA end lines up better with TRBJ2-7; the J call may be wrong. The CDR3 spans 15 residues. The germline CDR1 and CDR2 sequences are SGHAT and FQNNGV. CDR3 sequence reads: CASSTGQGTLYEQYF. CDR3 bases: TGTGCCAGCAGCACGGGACAGGGGACCCTCTACGAGCAGTACTTC.

This chain links TRBV5-6 with TRBJ2-1; no reliable D call. Trimming shortened V by 2 bases and J by 4 bases, and 13 bases separated the two germline ends. The germline gives CDR1 SGHDT, CDR2 YYEEEE. The CDR3 has 15 residues. Here the CDR3 DNA reads TGTGCCAGCAGCTTTGATCCGAAGGAGTACAATGAGCAGTTCTTC. This sequence encodes CASSFDPKEYNEQFF.

The V call is TRBV6-6, the J call TRBJ2-7; 9 bases map to TRBD1. Germline V gene data show CDR1 as MNHNY and CDR2 as SVGAGI (reference sequence). The CDR3 covers 15 residues. With 5 bases clipped from V and 6 bases from J, the junction kept 11 bases outside the gene matches. Written as DNA, the CDR3 is TGTGCCAGCAGTACCACCGGGACAGGGATGGGCGAGCAGTACTTC. Translated: CASSTTGTGMGEQYF.

As to this clone: The sample contains more than one DNA sequence encoding this CDR3. This chain uses TRBV11-2 with TRBJ2-7, with 8 bases that match TRBD2. J lost 4 bases, V lost 5 bases, and 7 bases had no gene match. The CDR3 sequence is 14 residues long. The germline V gene encodes CDR1 SGHAT and CDR2 FQNNGV. The CDR3 DNA follows: TGTGCCAGCAGCACGGGGCGGGGGGCTTACGAGCAGTACTTC. Protein sequence: CASSTGRGAYEQYF. Full variable domain (outside the CDR3, taken from reference TRBV11-2 and TRBJ2-7): EAGVAQSPRYKIIEKRQSVAFWCNPISGHATLYWYQQILGQGPKLLIQFQNNGVVDDSQLPKDRFSAERLKGVDSTLKIQPAKLEDSAVYLCASSTGRGAYEQYFGPGTRLTVT.

The chain uses TRBV19 and TRBJ1-4, with 7 positions matching TRBD1. With V trimmed by 3 bases and J by 7 bases, 5 bases remained unmatched. Germline V gene sequence: CDR1 LNHDA, CDR2 SQIVND (reference sequence). CDR3 size: 14 residues. The CDR3 coding sequence is TGTGCCAGTAGTATCCAGGGGGGCGGTGAAAAACTGTTTTTT. As protein: CASSIQGGGEKLFF.

V and J are TRBV2 and TRBJ2-7; the D gene is possibly TRBD2 (5 bases). The CDR3 has 14 amino acids. The V gene's germline CDR1 is SNHLY and CDR2 FYNNEI. Between the trimmed V and J ends, which lost 3 bases and 2 bases, there was a span of 11 bases. CDR3 protein: CASSEDALAYEQYF. In DNA form, the CDR3 reads TGTGCCAGCAGTGAGGACGCACTAGCCTACGAGCAGTACTTC.